The clone carrying this T cell receptor (beta chain) showed up just once. This record comes from a study of T cell responses to AZD1222 COVID-19 vaccine. Study as a whole: Doses given second, at about 4 or about 12 weeks, were pooled.

The table came from immunoSEQ multiplex PCR; TCRdb's copy has only in-frame clones and leaves some out. This table holds some 150,000 clones, roughly 94% found once. This sequence originates from an adult in good health. This specimen was peripheral blood, taken on day 0 of AZD1222 vaccination.

In DNA, the CDR3 is TGTGCCAGCTCACCGGGACAGGGGCGCGAGACCCAGTACTTC. Its translation is CASSPGQGRETQYF. V gene TRBV18 combines with J gene TRBJ2-5, with 10 bases matching TRBD1. The CDR3 is 14 amino acids. Looked up from germline, CDR1 is KGHSH and CDR2 is LQKENI. Losses at the gene ends were 3 bases for V and 5 bases for J; bases not matched to a gene: 3.